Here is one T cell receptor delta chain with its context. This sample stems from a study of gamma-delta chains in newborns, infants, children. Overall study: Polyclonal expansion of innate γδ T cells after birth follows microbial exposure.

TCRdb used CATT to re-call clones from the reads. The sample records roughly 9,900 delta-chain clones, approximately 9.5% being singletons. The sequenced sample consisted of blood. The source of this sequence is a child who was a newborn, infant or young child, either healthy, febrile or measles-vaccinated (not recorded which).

The CDR3 nucleotides are TGTGCCTGTGACACCGTTCTGGGGCGTGATAAACTCATCTTT. It yields the protein CACDTVLGRDKLIF. The rearrangement joins TRDV2 to TRDJ1; TRDD3 might be the D (6 bases). The CDR3 has 14 amino acids. Trimming left V 0 bases short and J 5 bases short, with 12 bases between. Germline CDR1 GEAIGNYY, CDR2 EKD.